This TCR beta chain was sequenced during a study of immune evolution from preneoplasia to lung adenocarcinoma. Study-wide background: HLA loss of heterozygosity: about 7% AIS, around 16% MIA, over 30% ADC, none AAH. Study conclusions and caveats: Normal lung had the highest top T cell clone frequencies.

As to this clone: Its antigen remains unknown.

Between the mid-2010s and the late 2010s, patients underwent resection in Japan or China. After pathologic assessment, macro-dissection selected premalignant or tumor cells for extraction. The method was immunoSEQ multiplex PCR; TCRdb's version includes in-frame clones alone and lacks a portion of them. In the table there are nearly 5,500 clones, 83% of which are singletons. The CDR3 runs 15 residues. V lost 2 bases to trimming and J lost 3 bases, with 13 bases between them. In germline, CDR1 is ENHRY, CDR2 SYGVKD. The sequence came from a person aged 60-79 years with lung adenocarcinoma. The sequenced sample was FFPE minimally invasive lung adenocarcinoma tissue. The rearrangement uses TRBV10-3 and TRBJ1-2; D may be TRBD1 (6 bases). The CDR3 is CAISEEARGHYGYTF. The CDR3 DNA reads as TGTGCCATCAGTGAGGAGGCCAGGGGACACTATGGCTACACCTTC.